The 7 T cell receptor beta chains below come from one sample, sequenced in a study of T cells in Graves' hyperthyroidism and ophthalmopathy (dated by TCRdb to the late 2010s). Library preparation employed multiplex PCR. Sequencing relied on an Illumina HiSeq 2000. TCR beta CDR3 regions were amplified from RNA transcripts. For the first round of RT-PCR on the TCR CDR3, the HTBI primer set was used together with the Qiagen OneStep RT-PCR kit. The public reads were quality trimmed at Q25 with fastp and then assembled into clones with MiXCR by TCRdb, keeping productive beta chains. Every entry covers one CDR3 protein and lists the most common genes and DNA from its rows. For this sample there are about 290,000 distinct CDR3 sequences; over 15% appear just once. The ten largest account for about 50% of the sample. Specimen: blood. The receptors come from an older woman with Graves' ophthalmopathy.

Ten or more counts support this clonotype. This chain joins TRBV18 and TRBJ1-4; tentative D call: TRBD1 (5 bases). With 6 bases removed from V and 5 bases from J, the gap between germline ends came to 13 bases. The CDR3 consists of 14 residues. CDR1 is KGHSH, CDR2 LQKENI, per germline. The CDR3 sequence: CASSPTGSNEKLFF. The DNA for the CDR3 is TGTGCCAGCTCTCCCACAGGATCCAATGAAAAACTGTTTTTT. Full variable domain (remainder filled in from reference TRBV18 and TRBJ1-4): NAGVMQNPRHLVRRRGQEARLRCSPMKGHSHVYWYRQLPEEGLKFMVYLQKENIIDESGMPKERFSAEFPKEGPSILRIQQVVRGDSAAYFCASSPTGSNEKLFFGSGTQLSVL.

This clonotype has at least ten counts. The J gene is TRBJ1-5, the V gene TRBV6-2 or TRBV6-3, with 10 bases aligning to TRBD1. The germline CDR1 and CDR2 sequences are MNHEY and SVGEGT. V lost 5 bases to trimming and J lost 7 bases; unmatched junction nucleotides: 8. The CDR3 runs to 15 residues. CDR3 sequence: CASSSSGTGDQPQHF. CDR3 nucleotide sequence: TGTGCCAGCAGTAGCTCCGGGACAGGGGACCAGCCCCAGCATTTT.

The V call is TRBV5-4, the J call TRBJ2-5; 8 bases fit TRBD1. V gave up 4 bases and J gave up 1 base; unmatched junction bases: 6. The length of the CDR3 is 15 residues. The V gene's germline CDR1 is SGHNT and CDR2 YYREEE (reference sequence). CDR3 loop: CASSLGQDTQETQYF. The CDR3, as DNA: TGTGCCAGCAGCCTGGGACAGGATACCCAAGAGACCCAGTACTTC.

This clonotype was detected only a few times. The chain employs TRBV7-9 and TRBJ1-1, with a tentative D call TRBD1 (5 bases). The CDR3 has 16 residues. CDR1 is SEHNR and CDR2 is FQNEAQ in the germline V gene (reference sequence). Trimming removed 1 base from V and 1 base from J, with 13 bases in between. The DNA for the CDR3 is TGTGCCAGCAGCTTAGGGTGGGCAGGGCGGAACACTGAAGCTTTCTTT. It encodes CASSLGWAGRNTEAFF.

This clonotype appeared a few times. The chain uses TRBV4-1 and TRBJ2-7; TRBD1 agrees at 8 bases. Looked up from germline, CDR1 is MGHRA and CDR2 is YSYEKL. The CDR3 is made up of 16 amino acids. The ends lost 2 bases at V and 2 bases at J; junction bases unmatched: 8. The CDR3 DNA reads as TGCGCCAGCAGCCAAACACCGGGACAGGTGGCCTACGAGCAGTACTTC. Residues: CASSQTPGQVAYEQYF.

This clonotype was picked up many times. The rearrangement uses TRBV12-3 or TRBV12-4 and TRBJ1-1; D not certain. This CDR3 is 12 amino acids long. The V end lost 2 bases, the J end lost 14 bases, and 15 bases lay between the germline ends. The DNA for the CDR3 is TGTGCCAGCAGTTTACGCCCCCTCCAGCCGTTCTTT. Translation gives CASSLRPLQPFF.

The V and J genes are TRBV24-1 and TRBJ2-1, with D possibly TRBD1 on 6 matching bases. The CDR3 extends over 15 amino acids. The germline gives CDR1 KGHDR, CDR2 SFDVKD. The V gene lost 3 bases and the J gene lost 8 bases, with 16 bases spanning the gap. The CDR3 DNA reads TGTGCCACCAGTGATCCGGGACATAAGTACGATGAGCAGTTCTTC. Translated: CATSDPGHKYDEQFF.